The T cell receptor beta chain under discussion was sequenced for a study of neoadjuvant nivolumab and ipilimumab in lung cancer. Whole-study results and caveats: Pathologic regression was not significantly tied to TCR clonality. From pretherapy to surgery, tumor richness and clonality rose with dual therapy. Compared with tumor-adjacent uninvolved lung, resected tumors showed greater richness and clonality. TCR receptors were sequenced in few samples.

The V gene lost 4 bases and the J gene lost 0 bases, with 13 bases spanning the gap. This CDR3 comprises 16 residues. Per germline, CDR1 SGHKS and CDR2 YYEKEE (reference sequence). This clone has a handful of counts. The antigen is not known. Profiled with immunoSEQ multiplex PCR; TCRdb holds only in-frame clones, not every one. The table records 15,000 to 20,000 clones, approximately 79% of them present only once. The sequencing here drew on tumor tissue, taken after neoadjuvant nivolumab, alone or with ipilimumab, at or shortly before surgery. J is TRBJ2-2 and V is TRBV5-5; the D gene is possibly TRBD1 (5 bases). This receptor was taken from an adult with non-small cell lung cancer. The CDR3 nucleotides read TGTGCCAGCAGCGCACTCGACAGTACGAACACCGGGGAGCTGTTTTTT. Protein product: CASSALDSTNTGELFF.